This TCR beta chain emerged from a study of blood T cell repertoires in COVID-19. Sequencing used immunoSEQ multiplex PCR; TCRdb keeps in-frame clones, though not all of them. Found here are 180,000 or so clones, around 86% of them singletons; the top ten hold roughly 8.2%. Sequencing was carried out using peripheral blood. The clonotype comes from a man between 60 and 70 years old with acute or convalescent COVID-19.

The CDR3 DNA reads TGTGCCAGCAGTCCGGACAGATTTTATGGCTACACCTTC. Residues: CASSPDRFYGYTF. The V call is TRBV28, the J call TRBJ1-2, with D possibly being TRBD1 (6 bases). The CDR3 extends over 13 amino acids. Germline V CDR1 and CDR2: MDHEN, SYDVKM. V was cut by 5 bases and J by 5 bases, with 12 bases left in between.